Reported below is one T cell receptor (beta chain). The sample originates from a study of cytomegalovirus exposure and HLA in healthy donors. On the study more broadly: Roughly 80 million unique TCRs from HLA-typed donors made up an early data release.

Primers for the PCR totalled 60 Vbeta and 13 Jbeta. The protocol was immunoSEQ multiplex PCR, while the TCRdb copy is restricted to in-frame clones and leaves out a portion. The data contain 95,000 to 150,000 clones, approximately 70% of them seen just once; the ten biggest clones take up 1.5%. V trimming: 0 bases; J trimming: 2 bases; junction bases outside the gene matches: 4. CDR1 is LGHNA and CDR2 is YSLEER in the germline V gene. This CDR3 is 15 amino acids long. Sequenced: PBMCs. This TCR derives from a man between 18 and 29 years old in good health and CMV-seronegative. The rearrangement joins TRBV4-3 to TRBJ2-7; TRBD2 aligns across 7 bases. The CDR3 loop is CASSQDPSGPYEQYF. The DNA for the CDR3 is TGCGCCAGCAGCCAAGATCCTAGCGGCCCCTACGAGCAGTACTTC.